This T cell receptor beta chain was recorded in a study of blood T cells in healthy people across ages. The use of a sample-barcoded 5' primer and a J-beta primer mix characterized a second PCR of about 6 to 12 cycles. TCRdb reanalysed the 5' RACE reads using MiXCR and keeps one entry per CDR3 protein. The table has more than 650,000 distinct CDR3 sequences, about 53% seen once; the top ten hold approximately 40%. V gave up 5 bases and J gave up 5 bases; unmatched junction bases: 9. CDR1 MDHEN and CDR2 SYDVKM come from the germline V gene. This CDR3 is built from 15 residues. The sample holds a few counts of this clonotype.

J is TRBJ2-3 and V is TRBV28, with 8 nucleotides matching TRBD2. The specimen sequenced was blood. The sequence derives from an elderly man in good health. CDR3 residues: CASSPLRLAIDTQYF. CDR3 bases: TGTGCCAGCAGTCCCCTGAGACTAGCGATAGATACGCAGTATTTT.